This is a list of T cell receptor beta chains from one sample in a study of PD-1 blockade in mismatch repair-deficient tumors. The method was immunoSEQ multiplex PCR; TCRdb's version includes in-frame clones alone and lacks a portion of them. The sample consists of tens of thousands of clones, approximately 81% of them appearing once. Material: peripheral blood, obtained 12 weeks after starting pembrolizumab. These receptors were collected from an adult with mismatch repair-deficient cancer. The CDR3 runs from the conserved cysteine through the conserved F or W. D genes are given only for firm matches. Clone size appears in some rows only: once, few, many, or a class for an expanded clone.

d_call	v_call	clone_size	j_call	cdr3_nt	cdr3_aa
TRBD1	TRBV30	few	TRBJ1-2	TGTGCCTGGAGGCCAGGGGGTTTGGGTGACTATGGCTACACCTTC	CAWRPGGLGDYGYTF
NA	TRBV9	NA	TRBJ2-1	TGTGCCAGCTCCCCCCGGGGTCAGGGGGGTTCCTACAATGAGCAGTTCTTC	CASSPRGQGGSYNEQFF
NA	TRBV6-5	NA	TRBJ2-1	TGTGCCAGCAGTTACGGAGGGAGCTCCTACAATGAGCAGTTCTTC	CASSYGGSSYNEQFF
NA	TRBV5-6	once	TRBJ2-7	TGTGCCAGCAGCTTAGTGGGCGGGATCTACGAGCAGTACTTC	CASSLVGGIYEQYF
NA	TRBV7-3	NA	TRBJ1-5	TGTGCCAGCAGCTTAGTTGAGAGGGTTGGACAGCCCCAGCATTTT	CASSLVERVGQPQHF
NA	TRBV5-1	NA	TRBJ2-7	TGCGCCAGCTTTAGGGGGAGTGGGTTCGACGAGCAGTACTTC	CASFRGSGFDEQYF
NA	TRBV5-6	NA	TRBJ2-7	TGTGCCAGCAGCTTGGGGGCGGGACAGTCACTCTACGAGCAGTACTTC	CASSLGAGQSLYEQYF
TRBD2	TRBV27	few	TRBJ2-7	TGTGCCAGCAGTCCCACCGGACTAGCGGGAGTGTACGAGCAGTACTTC	CASSPTGLAGVYEQYF
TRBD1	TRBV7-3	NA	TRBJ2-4	TGTGCCAGCAGCCTAACGGTTCCGGGACAGGGAGTTCAAAACATTCAGTACTTC	CASSLTVPGQGVQNIQYF
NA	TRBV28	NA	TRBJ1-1	TGTGCCAGCAGATGGGGCACTGAAGCTTTCTTT	CASRWGTEAFF
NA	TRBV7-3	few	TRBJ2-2	TGTGCCAGCAGCTCCGCGAACACCGGGGAGCTGTTTTTT	CASSSANTGELFF
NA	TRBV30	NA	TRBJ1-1	TGTGCCTGGAGTGTTGACAGCAACACTGAAGCTTTCTTT	CAWSVDSNTEAFF
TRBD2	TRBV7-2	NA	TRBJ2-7	TGTGCCAGCAGCACGGGACTAGCGGGGAACTACGAGCAGTACTTC	CASSTGLAGNYEQYF
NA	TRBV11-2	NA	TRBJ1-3	TGTGCCAGCAGCTTAAGTCGGACAGCTGGAAACACCATATATTTT	CASSLSRTAGNTIYF
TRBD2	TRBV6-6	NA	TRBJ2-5	TGTGCCAGCATTGGGACTAGCGGGCCGTACCAAGAGACCCAGTACTTC	CASIGTSGPYQETQYF
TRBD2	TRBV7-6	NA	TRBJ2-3	TGTGCCAGCAGCTTAAGGGCTAGCGGCATCACAGATACGCAGTATTTT	CASSLRASGITDTQYF
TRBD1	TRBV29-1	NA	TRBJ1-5	TGCAGCGTAGTGGACAGGGGGCTCGGCAATCAGCCCCAGCATTTT	CSVVDRGLGNQPQHF
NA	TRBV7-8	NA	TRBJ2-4	TGTGCCAGCAGCGCACAGAACATTCAGTACTTC	CASSAQNIQYF
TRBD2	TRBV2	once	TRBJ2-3	TGTGCCAGCAGGATCGAGGGAGGGCGAACAGATACGCAGTATTTT	CASRIEGGRTDTQYF
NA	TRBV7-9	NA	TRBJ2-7	TGTGCCAGCAGCTTGGAGGGAGGCAGGGCCGCCTACGAGCAGTACTTC	CASSLEGGRAAYEQYF
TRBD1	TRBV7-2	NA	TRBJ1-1	TGTGCCAGCAGCTGGACAGGGGCCGGAGCTTTCTTT	CASSWTGAGAFF
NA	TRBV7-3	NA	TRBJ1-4	TGTGCCAGCAGCTTAACGGGGGGAAGCAATGAAAAACTGTTTTTT	CASSLTGGSNEKLFF
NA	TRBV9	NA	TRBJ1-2	TGTGCCAGCAGCGTAGGGAGCAGGGTGGGGTATGGCTACACCTTC	CASSVGSRVGYGYTF
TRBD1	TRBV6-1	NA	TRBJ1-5	TGTGCCAGCAGTGTAGAACAGGGGGTTAATCAGCCCCAGCATTTT	CASSVEQGVNQPQHF
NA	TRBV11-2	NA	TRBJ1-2	TGTGCCAGCAGCTTAAGCGGGACCAACTATGGCTACACCTTC	CASSLSGTNYGYTF
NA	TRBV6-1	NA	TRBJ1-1	TGTGCCAGCAGTTATCGGGGAGGGCTGGAAGCTTTCTTT	CASSYRGGLEAFF
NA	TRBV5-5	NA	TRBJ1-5	TGTGCCAGCAGCTTGAGGTTTTTAGATCAGGAGCCCCAGCATTTT	CASSLRFLDQEPQHF
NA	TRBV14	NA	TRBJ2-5	TGTGCCAGCAGCCAAGTAACAGGGTGGGAGACCCAGTACTTC	CASSQVTGWETQYF
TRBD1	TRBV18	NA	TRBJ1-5	TGTGCCAGCTCACTATTGGACAGGGGTAGCAATCAGCCCCAGCATTTT	CASSLLDRGSNQPQHF
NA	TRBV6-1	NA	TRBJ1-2	TGTGCCAGCAGTCACCGGGACTATGGCTACACCTTC	CASSHRDYGYTF
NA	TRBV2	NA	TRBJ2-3	TGTGCCAGCAGTGACAGGGTGAGCACAGATACGCAGTATTTT	CASSDRVSTDTQYF
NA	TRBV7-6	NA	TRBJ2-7	TGTGCCAGCAGCTTAAGGACGGGCTACGAGCAGTACTTC	CASSLRTGYEQYF
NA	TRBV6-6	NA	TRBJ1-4	TGTGCCAGCAGTTCAGTTGAAAAACTGTTTTTT	CASSSVEKLFF
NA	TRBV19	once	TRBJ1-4	TGTGCCAGTAGTCTCCGGACCGTCAGTTTGGAAAAACTGTTTTTT	CASSLRTVSLEKLFF
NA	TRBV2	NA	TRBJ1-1	TGTGCCAGCAGTTTACACCAGAACACTGAAGCTTTCTTT	CASSLHQNTEAFF
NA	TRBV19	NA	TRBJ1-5	TGTGCCAGTAGTATAGTTGAGAATCTCGACAATCAGCCCCAGCATTTT	CASSIVENLDNQPQHF
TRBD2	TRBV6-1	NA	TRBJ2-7	TGTGCCAGCAGGGGACTAGCGGGAAGCTACGAGCAGTACTTC	CASRGLAGSYEQYF
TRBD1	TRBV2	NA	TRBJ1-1	TGTGCCAGCATTTCGCAGGGGGCATGGTCTGAAGCTTTCTTT	CASISQGAWSEAFF